The next 26 T cell receptor beta chains were all read from a single sample in a study of T cell changes during pregnancy in multiple sclerosis. Only in-frame clones appear in the TCRdb table, and some are missing; sequencing was by immunoSEQ multiplex PCR. The sample lists about 49,000 clones, around 93% occurring once. Specimen: peripheral blood, collected after pregnancy. Every receptor here comes from a female donor with multiple sclerosis, enrolled in a pregnancy study.

The CDR3: CASSLLSGNSYEQYF. As DNA, the CDR3 is TGTGCCAGCAGCCTCCTTAGCGGTAACTCTTACGAGCAGTACTTC. The J gene is TRBJ2-7, the V gene TRBV12-1; TRBD2, the table's D call, was not compared with the DNA. TRBV12-1 is a known pseudogene. The CDR3 runs 15 residues.

The V and J genes are TRBV29-1 and TRBJ2-7; 11 bases are a match to TRBD2. The CDR3 is made up of 14 amino acids. V lost 4 bases and J lost 2; bases outside the gene matches: 4. Germline V CDR1 and CDR2: SQVTM, ANQGSEA. In DNA form, the CDR3 reads TGCAGCGTTGTGACTAGCGGGGATCCCTACGAGCAGTACTTC. This gives the protein CSVVTSGDPYEQYF.

The chain recombines TRBV4-2 with TRBJ1-1; D gene unclear. CDR1 and CDR2 (germline): LGHNA, YNFKEQ. V was trimmed by 4 bases and J by 0 bases, leaving 21 bases between them. The CDR3 loop spans 18 amino acids. CDR3 residues: CASSPEASTLGMNTEAFF. Here the CDR3 DNA reads TGTGCCAGCAGCCCAGAGGCTTCTACCCTGGGCATGAACACTGAAGCTTTCTTT.

The V call is TRBV18, the J call TRBJ1-2; unclear D gene. The ends were cut back, 2 bases at V and 2 bases at J, with 6 bases in the middle. Per germline, CDR1 KGHSH and CDR2 LQKENI. This CDR3 region has 13 residues. The CDR3 loop is CASSPSTNYGYTF. The CDR3 DNA follows: TGTGCCAGCTCACCAAGTACAAACTATGGCTACACCTTC.

The V call is TRBV19, the J call TRBJ1-2; 7 positions agree with TRBD1. CDR3 length equals 12 residues. Trimming cost V 6 bases and J 7 bases; bases outside gene matches: 5. Germline V CDR1 and CDR2: LNHDA, SQIVND (reference sequence). CDR3 nucleotides: TGTGCCAGTAGACTAGACAGGGCTGGCTACACCTTC. Encoded protein: CASRLDRAGYTF.

The chain has TRBV27 and TRBJ1-6; 8 bases map to TRBD1. Trimming cost V 10 bases and J 10 bases; bases outside gene matches: 12. Germline CDR1 MNHEY, CDR2 SMNVEV (reference sequence). CDR3 length: 14 amino acids. The CDR3 DNA is TGTGCCACCTTGAGGGCAGGGGGCGAATCACCCCTCCACTTT. Protein sequence: CATLRAGGESPLHF.

J is TRBJ2-3 and V is TRBV13; D possibly corresponds to TRBD2 (6 bases). CDR1 and CDR2 from the germline V gene are PRHDT and FYEKMQ (reference sequence). The CDR3 is 15 amino acids. Trimming cost V 4 bases and J 5 bases, with 16 bases left between them. In DNA form, the CDR3 reads TGTGCCAGCAGCTCTCCGGGACTTCACGGAGATACGCAGTATTTT. It encodes CASSSPGLHGDTQYF.

This chain uses TRBV18 with TRBJ2-3; D gene unclear. CDR3 length: 13 residues. Germline loops: CDR1 KGHSH, CDR2 LQKENI. Trimming left V 3 bases short and J 0 bases short, with 4 bases between. The CDR3: CASSPASTDTQYF. Written as DNA, the CDR3 is TGTGCCAGCTCACCGGCTAGCACAGATACGCAGTATTTT.

The V call is TRBV7-9, the J call TRBJ1-1; D not resolved. The CDR3 runs to 14 residues. Germline V gene sequence: CDR1 SEHNR, CDR2 FQNEAQ (reference sequence). Trimming removed 2 bases at V and 1 base at J, with 8 bases between. This CDR3 is CASSLFTGNTEAFF. The CDR3 coding sequence is TGTGCCAGCAGCTTATTCACGGGGAACACTGAAGCTTTCTTT.

The J gene is TRBJ1-2, the V gene TRBV6-5; the match to TRBD1 covers 8 bases. Losses at the gene ends were 2 bases for V and 2 bases for J; bases not matched to a gene: 1. The CDR3 length is 14 residues. CDR1 MNHEY and CDR2 SVGAGI come from the germline V gene. CDR3 in DNA: TGTGCCAGCAGTTACGGACAGGGCAACTATGGCTACACCTTC. Protein: CASSYGQGNYGYTF.

This clone showed up just once. CDR3 sequence reads: CASSLGGTPYEQYF. The CDR3, as DNA: TGTGCCAGCAGCTTGGGGGGGACACCCTACGAGCAGTACTTC. This rearrangement joins TRBV5-6 to TRBJ2-5; D is possibly TRBD1 (6 bases). The J call may be in error: the DNA end matches TRBJ2-7 better. Germline V gene data show CDR1 as SGHDT and CDR2 as YYEEEE. There are 14 residues in the CDR3.

V usage is TRBV9 and J usage is TRBJ2-2, with 8 bases that match TRBD2. V lost 7 bases and J lost 5; bases outside the gene matches: 7. The CDR3 loop spans 14 amino acids. Germline CDR1 and CDR2: SGDLS and YYNGEE. The CDR3 reads CASDAGGGTGELFF. The CDR3 DNA follows: TGTGCCAGCGATGCGGGGGGAGGAACCGGGGAGCTGTTTTTT.

This clone was seen only a few times. J is TRBJ1-5 and V is TRBV7-2; possible D gene TRBD1, 5 bases. This CDR3 comprises 14 residues. V lost 1 base and J lost 2, with 6 bases in between. In germline, CDR1 is SGHTA, CDR2 FQGNSA. CDR3 nucleotides: TGTGCCAGCAGCTTAGAGGGGCGCAATCAGCCCCAGCATTTT. Translating it yields CASSLEGRNQPQHF.

V is TRBV6-1 and J is TRBJ2-5; 9 bases are a match to TRBD2. The CDR3 length is 15 residues. Germline CDR1 is MNHNS and CDR2 is SASEGT. The junction had 2 bases not matched to a gene; V was cut back by 2 bases and J by 1 base. The CDR3 bases are TGTGCCAGCAGTGAACTAGCGGGGTCCCAAGAGACCCAGTACTTC. Amino acid sequence: CASSELAGSQETQYF.

The genes are TRBV7-6 and TRBJ2-3; D might be TRBD1 (5 bases). The CDR3 is 13 amino acids. In germline, CDR1 is SGHVS, CDR2 FNYEAQ. The V end was cut by 3 bases, the J end by 6 bases, with 10 bases between. The DNA for the CDR3 is TGTGCCAGCAGCTTTAGGGGCTCGGATACGCAGTATTTT. Amino acid sequence: CASSFRGSDTQYF.

This chain uses TRBV7-2 with TRBJ1-1; a possible D gene is TRBD1 (5 bases). V was shortened by 0 bases and J by 9 bases, with 11 bases between the two germline ends. The germline V gene has CDR1 SGHTA and CDR2 FQGNSA. The CDR3 contains 13 residues. The CDR3 DNA is TGTGCCAGCAGCTTAGCGGAGGGACCTAAAGCTTTCTTT. Translated, it gives CASSLAEGPKAFF.

The CDR3 reads CASSPRGSYEQYF. CDR3 bases: TGTGCCAGCAGCCCGAGAGGTTCCTACGAGCAGTACTTC. This sequence joins TRBV5-6 and TRBJ2-7; D unresolved. Germline V gene sequence: CDR1 SGHDT, CDR2 YYEEEE. The V end lost 4 bases, the J end lost 1 base, and 9 bases lay between the germline ends. This CDR3 comprises 13 residues.

The rearrangement links TRBV30 to TRBJ2-5; 7 bases line up with TRBD1. The CDR3 loop spans 13 amino acids. CDR1 is GTSNPN and CDR2 is SVGIG in the germline V gene (reference sequence). J lost 1 base, V lost 4 bases, and 3 bases had no gene match. The CDR3 DNA reads as TGTGCCTGGAACAGGGGCTTCCAAGAGACCCAGTACTTC. It codes for CAWNRGFQETQYF.

The V call is TRBV18, the J call TRBJ2-5, with D possibly being TRBD1 (6 bases). This CDR3 has 15 residues. Trimming removed 3 bases at V and 2 bases at J, with 13 bases between. Germline V CDR1 and CDR2: KGHSH, LQKENI. DNA of the CDR3: TGTGCCAGCTCACCCTCGACAGGCTCGCAAGAGACCCAGTACTTC. It encodes CASSPSTGSQETQYF.

The chain combines TRBV6-4 with TRBJ2-1; no clear D. The V gene's germline CDR1 is MRHNA and CDR2 SNTAGT. The length of the CDR3 is 13 residues. The ends were cut back, 3 bases at V and 4 bases at J, with 7 bases in the middle. This CDR3 reads CASSDPQYNEQFF. The CDR3 DNA is TGTGCCAGCAGTGATCCCCAATACAATGAGCAGTTCTTC.

The chain is built from TRBV27 and TRBJ1-3; weak D call: TRBD1 (6 bases). The CDR3 totals 16 residues. With 6 bases removed from V and 0 bases from J, the gap between germline ends came to 15 bases. The germline V gene encodes CDR1 MNHEY and CDR2 SMNVEV (reference sequence). CDR3 DNA sequence: TGTGCCAGCAGCCCGGACAGACTTAACTCTGGAAACACCATATATTTT. This codes for CASSPDRLNSGNTIYF.

The J gene is TRBJ2-5, the V gene TRBV7-9; 8 positions agree with TRBD2. V lost 5 bases to trimming and J lost 4 bases; unmatched junction nucleotides: 12. The CDR3 is 16 amino acids. CDR1 SEHNR and CDR2 FQNEAQ come from the germline V gene (reference sequence). The CDR3 here is CASSPDGLAGLETQYF. CDR3 coding DNA: TGTGCCAGCAGCCCTGACGGACTAGCTGGCCTAGAGACCCAGTACTTC.

CDR3 region: CASSRTVGNYEQYF. The DNA for the CDR3 is TGTGCCAGTAGCCGGACAGTGGGAAACTACGAGCAGTACTTC. The chain is built from TRBV19 and TRBJ2-7, with a tentative D call TRBD1 (6 bases). V lost 6 bases, J lost 3 bases, and 15 bases lay in between. The CDR3 is made up of 14 amino acids. CDR1 is LNHDA, CDR2 SQIVND, per germline (reference sequence).

The CDR3 sequence: CASSLGTGLFPYF. CDR3 DNA sequence: TGTGCCAGCAGCCTTGGCACAGGCCTCTTCCCGTACTTC. The chain links TRBV7-2 to TRBJ2-7; D is possibly TRBD1 (5 bases). The CDR3 has 13 residues. V lost 5 bases, J lost 12 bases, and 20 bases lay in between. Germline V lookup: CDR1 SGHTA, CDR2 FQGNSA.

The V and J genes are TRBV14 and TRBJ2-5; weak D call: TRBD2 (7 bases). CDR1 SGHDN and CDR2 FVKESK come from the germline V gene. V shed 4 bases and J shed 2 bases, with 14 bases lying between them. The CDR3 contains 15 residues. Written as DNA, the CDR3 is TGTGCCAGCAGCCGAGTAAGGGGGGGGCAAGAGACCCAGTACTTC. Translating it yields CASSRVRGGQETQYF.

The J gene is TRBJ2-3, the V gene TRBV6-6, with TRBD1 identical over 9 bases. Trimming removed 2 bases from V and 1 base from J; junction bases left unmatched: 1. Germline V lookup: CDR1 MNHNY, CDR2 SVGAGI (reference sequence). The CDR3 covers 15 residues. CDR3: CASSYRTGGTDTQYF. The DNA of the CDR3 is TGTGCCAGCAGTTACCGGACAGGGGGCACAGATACGCAGTATTTT.